This entry is about one TCR beta chain. The CDR3 length is 14 residues. Unmatched junction bases numbered 7, after V lost 7 bases and J lost 5 bases. CDR1 SEHNR and CDR2 FQNEAQ come from the germline V gene (reference sequence). Here immunoSEQ multiplex PCR was the method, and the copy in TCRdb shows in-frame clones only, minus some. The sample gives over 85,000 clones, about 91% of which show up once; 11% to 15% is in the top ten. This sample is part of a study of identifying expanded T cells in peripheral blood. What was sequenced was blood. The receptor's source is a person aged 18 to 70 in good health. This chain connects TRBV7-9 to TRBJ2-1; TRBD1 agrees at 8 bases. Written as DNA, the CDR3 is TGTGCCAGCACCCGGACAGGGTCCGACAATGAGCAGTTCTTC. Translated: CASTRTGSDNEQFF.